This T cell receptor (beta chain) was found in a study of monozygotic twins with inflammatory bowel disease. Whole-study findings and limits: Backing was not found for a single strong signal or clonotype associated with IBD. There was no way to distinguish the different T cell subtypes.

The CDR3 length is 14 residues. Germline V gene lookup returns CDR1 LNHDA and CDR2 SQIVND (reference sequence). Total RNA input per TCR library was 3,500 to 4,500 ng. Across eight separate reactions for each sample, cDNA was made. TCRdb reworked the 5' RACE reads into one entry per CDR3 protein, no DNA. The clone table shows 310,000 or so distinct CDR3 sequences, with the ten largest holding approximately 2%. As for this clonotype: Antigen unknown.

The V and J genes are TRBV19 and TRBJ1-1; checking the TCRdb D call of TRBD1 is not possible without DNA. The sample was blood. The receptor was derived from a human donor with ulcerative colitis or Crohn's disease, or a healthy co-twin of an affected twin (not recorded which). The CDR3 loop is CASSITGMNTEAFF.